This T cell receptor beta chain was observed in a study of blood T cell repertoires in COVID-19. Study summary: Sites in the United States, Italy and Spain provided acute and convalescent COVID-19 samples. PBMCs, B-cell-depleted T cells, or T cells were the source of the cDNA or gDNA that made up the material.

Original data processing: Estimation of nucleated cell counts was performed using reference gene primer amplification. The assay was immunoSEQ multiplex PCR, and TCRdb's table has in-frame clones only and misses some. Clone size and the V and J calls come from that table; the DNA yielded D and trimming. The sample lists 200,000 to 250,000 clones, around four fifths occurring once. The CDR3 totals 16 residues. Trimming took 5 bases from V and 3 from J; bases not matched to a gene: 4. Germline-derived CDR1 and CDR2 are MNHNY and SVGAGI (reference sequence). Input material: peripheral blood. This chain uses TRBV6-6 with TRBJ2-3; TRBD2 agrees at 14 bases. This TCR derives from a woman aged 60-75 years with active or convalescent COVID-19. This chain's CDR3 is CASSTGTSGGTDTQYF. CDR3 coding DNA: TGTGCCAGCAGTACCGGGACTAGCGGGGGTACAGATACGCAGTATTTT.